The sequence of this TCR beta chain was determined in a study of monozygotic twins with inflammatory bowel disease. CDR1 is KGHDR, CDR2 SFDVKD, per germline. The CDR3 has 16 residues. TCRdb reprocessed the 5' RACE reads and keeps a single row for each CDR3 protein, giving no DNA. The listing contains approximately 400,000 distinct CDR3 sequences. This clonotype originated in a human donor with ulcerative colitis or Crohn's disease, or a healthy co-twin of an affected twin (not recorded which). The chain is built from TRBV24-1 and TRBJ1-5; TCRdb's assignment of TRBD1 cannot be checked, as there is no DNA. Sequencing input: blood. CDR3 loop: CATSAPRRATYQPQHF.